One and the same sample provided the 10 T cell receptor beta chains below, sequenced in a study of beta chain features in type 1 diabetes. Expressed TCRB transcripts were sequenced after all isolated RNA was converted to cDNA. Method: immunoSEQ multiplex PCR; TCRdb's copy keeps in-frame clones and lacks some. The sample has around 430,000 clones; approximately 30% are singletons. Input material: naive CD4+ T cells from blood. The source of these receptors is a man between 18 and 29 years old in good health.

The table lists this clone with a few counts. The V and J genes are TRBV4-1 and TRBJ2-7; possibly TRBD1 for D (5 bases). CDR3 size: 16 residues. CDR1 and CDR2 from the germline V gene are MGHRA and YSYEKL. V gave up 1 base and J gave up 2 bases, with 15 bases separating them. The CDR3 loop reads CASSQVSQGLTYEQYF. The CDR3 nucleotides read TGCGCCAGCAGCCAAGTGAGTCAGGGTCTTACCTACGAGCAGTACTTC.

The chain recombines TRBV2 with TRBJ2-5, with D uncertain. CDR3 length: 11 residues. V dropped 7 bases and J dropped 4 bases, with 7 bases sitting between them. CDR1 and CDR2 from the germline V gene are SNHLY and FYNNEI. CDR3 DNA sequence: TGTGCCAGCATGGCAGGAGAGACCCAGTACTTC. This encodes CASMAGETQYF.

A word on this clone: Other DNA sequences within the sample encode an identical CDR3. The V gene is TRBV7-2, the J gene TRBJ2-3, with unresolved D. This CDR3 is built from 11 residues. Per the germline V gene, CDR1 is SGHTA and CDR2 is FQGNSA. V was clipped by 1 base and J by 5 bases, with 1 base between them. The CDR3 here is CASSLVDTQYF. The CDR3 DNA reads TGTGCCAGCAGCTTAGTAGATACGCAGTATTTT.

This clone appeared a few times. The junction and the germline gene differ at one end; a read error may be behind it. CDR3 protein: CATLTDNYDYTF. CDR3 nucleotides: TGTGCCACCTTGACTGATAACTATGACTACACCTTC. The chain couples TRBV28 to TRBJ1-2; no definite D call. Germline V gene lookup returns CDR1 MDHEN and CDR2 SYDVKM. This CDR3 region has 12 residues.

This rearrangement joins TRBV7-9 to TRBJ2-7; possibly TRBD1 for D (6 bases). This CDR3 is built from 13 residues. Trimming removed 5 bases at V and 6 bases at J, with 14 bases between. Per germline, CDR1 SEHNR and CDR2 FQNEAQ (reference sequence). CDR3 DNA: TGTGCCAGCAGCCCCAGAGTGGGGGCCGAGCAGTACTTC. Its protein product is CASSPRVGAEQYF.

The chain recombines TRBV14 with TRBJ2-1; no clear D. CDR3 length: 14 residues. From germline, CDR1 is SGHDN and CDR2 FVKESK. V gave up 2 bases and J gave up 0 bases, with 5 bases separating them. The CDR3 spells CASSQLVSYNEQFF. DNA for the CDR3: TGTGCCAGCAGCCAACTAGTCTCCTACAATGAGCAGTTCTTC.

The J gene is TRBJ2-1, the V gene TRBV7-3, with TRBD2 as a possible D gene (6 bases). The V gene lost 3 bases and the J gene lost 5 bases, with 8 bases spanning the gap. The CDR3 sequence is 13 residues long. The V gene's germline CDR1 is SGHTA and CDR2 FQGTGA. The CDR3 nucleotides read TGTGCCAGCAGCTTTCAGCGGGACAATGAGCAGTTCTTC. As protein: CASSFQRDNEQFF. Supplemented by reference TRBV7-3 and TRBJ2-1, the full variable domain reads GAGVSQTPSNKVTEKGKYVELRCDPISGHTALYWYRQSLGQGPEFLIYFQGTGAADDSGLPNDRFFAVRPEGSVSTLKIQRTERGDSAVYLCASSFQRDNEQFFGPGTRLTVL.

V usage is TRBV29-1 and J usage is TRBJ1-4; a weak D match, TRBD1 (5 bases). Trimming removed 4 bases from V and 6 bases from J, with 9 bases in between. The CDR3 extends over 12 amino acids. Germline CDR1 reads SQVTM; CDR2 reads ANQGSEA. CDR3 DNA sequence: TGCAGCGTTGGGGGCCGGTATGAAAAACTGTTTTTT. It encodes CSVGGRYEKLFF.

This clone came up a few times. The CDR3 sequence: CASSRTGPETQYF. In DNA form, the CDR3 reads TGTGCCAGCAGCCGGACAGGGCCAGAGACCCAGTACTTC. The chain recombines TRBV7-2 with TRBJ2-5; 8 bases agree with TRBD1. The CDR3 is 13 amino acids. V gave up 5 bases and J gave up 4 bases; unmatched junction bases: 3. Germline V gene sequence: CDR1 SGHTA, CDR2 FQGNSA.

The chain is built from TRBV30 and TRBJ2-1, with TRBD2 matching 7 bases. CDR3 length: 16 amino acids. V was clipped by 1 base and J by 3 bases; unmatched bases: 9. The germline CDR1 and CDR2 sequences are GTSNPN and SVGIG (reference sequence). The CDR3 nucleotides read TGTGCCTGGAGTGAGAATCCGGGACTAATCTACAATGAGCAGTTCTTC. Protein sequence: CAWSENPGLIYNEQFF.